This record covers a single T cell receptor (beta chain). The data originate from a study of molecular identifiers for immune sequencing clone quantification. V was trimmed by 2 bases and J by 0 bases, leaving 15 bases between them. This CDR3 has 17 amino acids. CDR1 is SEHNR and CDR2 is FQNEAQ in the germline V gene (reference sequence). TCRdb analysed the PCR reads with MiXCR anew, one entry per CDR3 protein. The sample lists some 320,000 distinct CDR3 sequences; around a fifth were seen once. It was from around 20,000 to 1,000,000 sorted cells, with 10%, 30% or 50% RNA, that naive CD8 libraries came.

The specimen was naive CD8+ T cells from blood, with Jurkat cell RNA spiked in. Subset of the sample: FACS-sorted CD8+CD4-CCR7+CD45RA+ naive T cells. The clonotype was recovered from a human donor in good health. Some libraries in this study had Jurkat cell RNA spiked in. The V and J genes are TRBV7-9 and TRBJ2-3, with D perhaps given as TRBD1 or TRBD2 (5 bases each). CDR3 in DNA: TGTGCCAGCAGCTTATCAACCGGGACGGACAGCACAGATACGCAGTATTTT. Amino acids: CASSLSTGTDSTDTQYF.